The 8 T cell receptor beta chains below all came from one sample that was sequenced in a study of CXCR3 chemokines and chemotherapy response in bladder cancer (dated 2022 in TCRdb). The library relied on PCR. These reads were obtained on an Illumina HiSeq 2500. Through fastp at Q25 and MiXCR, TCRdb rebuilt clones from the public reads, retaining in-frame beta chains. Rows are combined by CDR3 protein, so each entry shows the most common genes and DNA. This sample has more than 900 distinct CDR3 sequences in its table, and 15% to 20% of those were observed once. Nearly 20% of the sample belongs to the ten largest clones. The sample was acquired from a patient whose treatment included neoadjuvant chemotherapy. The receptors shown here come from a human donor with bladder cancer that responded to neoadjuvant chemotherapy.

Concerning this clonotype: This sequence is one base from a far larger clone and is likely a read error. This chain uses TRBV6-5 with TRBJ1-2, with D hard to call. The germline V gene encodes CDR1 MNHEY and CDR2 SVGAGI. The ends were cut back, 1 base at V and 8 bases at J, with 5 bases in the middle. The CDR3 runs to 11 residues. CDR3 nucleotide sequence: TGTGCCAGCAGTTACTGGGGAGGCTACACCTTC. Amino acid sequence: CASSYWGGYTF.

This clonotype was counted ten times or more. The chain is built from TRBV4-1 and TRBJ2-2; 11 bases map to TRBD2. The CDR3 is 18 amino acids. V lost 4 bases to trimming and J lost 5 bases; unmatched junction nucleotides: 12. CDR1 is MGHRA, CDR2 YSYEKL, per germline. The CDR3 loop reads CASSRELAGVMGTGELFF. The CDR3 nucleotides are TGCGCCAGCAGCCGAGAACTAGCGGGAGTTATGGGGACCGGGGAGCTGTTTTTT.

This clonotype was detected ten times or more. This chain links TRBV12-3 or TRBV12-4 with TRBJ2-3, with 10 nucleotides matching TRBD2. CDR3 length: 16 residues. J lost 8 bases, V lost 6 bases, and 14 bases had no gene match. The CDR3 bases are TGTGCCAGCAGCCCTTTAGCGGGGGGAGGCTTAGGTACGCAGTATTTT. Translated, it gives CASSPLAGGGLGTQYF.

This clonotype has ten or more counts. CDR3 nucleotides: TGTGCCAGCAGCTTGACAGGGGGCGCTGGGGCCAACGTCCTGACTTTC. Its translation is CASSLTGGAGANVLTF. The chain carries TRBV7-3 and TRBJ2-6; TRBD1 matches 10 bases. The germline CDR1 and CDR2 sequences are SGHTA and FQGTGA. This CDR3 has 16 residues. Trimming took 3 bases from V and 2 from J; bases not matched to a gene: 1.

By sample fraction, this clonotype is medium-sized (0.01 to 0.1%). The rearrangement uses TRBV28 and TRBJ2-5, with D maybe TRBD2 (7 bases). Germline V gene data show CDR1 as MDHEN and CDR2 as SYDVKM. This CDR3 is built from 15 residues. The germline V and J ends were trimmed by 6 bases and 7 bases, with 21 bases remaining between them. The CDR3 DNA reads as TGTGCCAGCAGAAGGGGGGGTTCTTCTCGCGGGACCCAGTACTTC. Residues: CASRRGGSSRGTQYF.

A remark on this clonotype: Since a far larger clone is one base different, this is likely a read error. V is TRBV27 and J is TRBJ1-5, with 7 bases lining up with TRBD1. Germline values: CDR1 MNHEY, CDR2 SMNVEV (reference sequence). J was trimmed by 7 bases and V by 5 bases; bases with no gene match: 11. This CDR3 has 15 amino acids. CDR3 sequence (DNA): TGTGCCAGCAGTGAGCCCAGGGGGTCGGAGCAGCCCCAGCATTTT. As protein: CASSEPRGSEQPQHF.

This clonotype rates as medium-sized. V and J are TRBV28 and TRBJ2-1; 8 nucleotides align to TRBD1. Germline trimming cut 2 bases from V and 3 bases from J; bases unmatched to any gene: 12. The CDR3 spans 18 residues. The germline V gene has CDR1 MDHEN and CDR2 SYDVKM. The CDR3 spells CASSLHVGAGGFYNEQFF. The CDR3 DNA follows: TGTGCCAGCAGTTTACACGTCGGGGCAGGGGGCTTCTACAATGAGCAGTTCTTC.

V and J are TRBV20-1 and TRBJ2-7; 8 bases agree with TRBD2. Germline V lookup: CDR1 DFQATT, CDR2 SNEGSKA (reference sequence). The V gene end was trimmed by 0 bases and the J gene end by 3 bases; junction bases not matched to a gene: 10. The CDR3 covers 16 residues. CDR3 bases: TGCAGTGCTAGAGACTCGGGAGGGGAGGTTAACTACGAGCAGTACTTC. It codes for CSARDSGGEVNYEQYF.